A single sample is the source of the 31 T cell receptor beta chains below, sequenced in a study of blood T cell repertoires in COVID-19. The data were produced by immunoSEQ multiplex PCR, yet TCRdb's version contains in-frame clones alone and is incomplete. The sample carries hundreds of thousands of clones, about 83% recorded once. The sample comprised PBMCs or T cells enriched from blood (not recorded which). The receptor source for this set is a woman between 35 and 50 years old who had been exposed to COVID-19.

This chain joins TRBV19 and TRBJ1-5; D is uncertain. Germline lookup yields CDR1 LNHDA and CDR2 SQIVND (reference sequence). This CDR3 contains 13 residues. V lost 5 bases and J 0 bases, leaving 5 bases between the germline ends. CDR3 in DNA: TGTGCCAGTAGTCCTAATAGCAATCAGCCCCAGCATTTT. It encodes CASSPNSNQPQHF.

The chain combines TRBV28 with TRBJ1-2; possibly TRBD1 for D (6 bases). The V and J ends lost 4 bases and 4 bases respectively, with 10 bases between them. The CDR3 contains 13 residues. From germline, CDR1 is MDHEN and CDR2 SYDVKM. In DNA, the CDR3 is TGTGCCAGCAGTTACAGGGACCTCTATGGCTACACCTTC. Protein product: CASSYRDLYGYTF.

The genes are TRBV27 and TRBJ1-1; a weak D match, TRBD1 (5 bases). This CDR3 is 12 amino acids long. Looked up from germline, CDR1 is MNHEY and CDR2 is SMNVEV (reference sequence). Between the trimmed V and J ends, which lost 5 bases and 7 bases, there was a span of 11 bases. CDR3 protein: CASSAEGFEAFF. Written as DNA, the CDR3 is TGTGCCAGCAGTGCGGAGGGGTTTGAAGCTTTCTTT.

Here the CDR3 DNA reads TGTGCCAGCAGCTCAGGCTATAGCAATCAGCCCCAGCATTTT. Encoded protein: CASSSGYSNQPQHF. The gene calls are TRBV7-9 and TRBJ1-5; no reliable D call. The CDR3 extends over 14 amino acids. Germline V gene data show CDR1 as SEHNR and CDR2 as FQNEAQ (reference sequence). V was cut by 4 bases and J by 0 bases, with 7 bases left in between.

This clone was found a few times. The chain carries TRBV4-2 and TRBJ2-1; D is perhaps TRBD2 (6 bases). V lost 3 bases and J lost 5, with 11 bases in between. The V gene's germline CDR1 is LGHNA and CDR2 YNFKEQ. The CDR3 is made up of 14 amino acids. This chain's CDR3 is CASSQRTTHNEQFF. In DNA, the CDR3 is TGTGCCAGCAGCCAGAGGACTACTCACAATGAGCAGTTCTTC.

This chain links TRBV6-5 with TRBJ1-5; 10 bases agree with TRBD1. The germline gives CDR1 MNHEY, CDR2 SVGAGI. The J segment lost 6 bases and the V segment lost 0 bases, leaving 5 bases of the junction unmatched. The CDR3 extends over 16 amino acids. The CDR3 region is CASSYSGTGEGQPQHF. The DNA of the CDR3 is TGTGCCAGCAGTTACTCAGGGACAGGGGAGGGTCAGCCCCAGCATTTT.

V usage is TRBV14 and J usage is TRBJ2-3; 8 bases fit TRBD2. Looked up from germline, CDR1 is SGHDN and CDR2 is FVKESK. The CDR3 runs 14 residues. The trim removed 7 bases at V and 1 base at J, leaving 4 bases unmatched. CDR3 in amino acids: CASTPAGGTDTQYF. DNA of the CDR3: TGTGCCAGCACCCCAGCGGGGGGCACAGATACGCAGTATTTT.

This chain joins TRBV19 and TRBJ2-7; 8 bases map to TRBD1. CDR3 length equals 14 residues. Germline trimming cut 5 bases from V and 2 bases from J; bases unmatched to any gene: 5. Germline CDR1 is LNHDA and CDR2 is SQIVND (reference sequence). The CDR3 nucleotides read TGTGCCAGTAGTGACAGGGGCCCGACCTACGAGCAGTACTTC. It encodes CASSDRGPTYEQYF.

The rearrangement links TRBV27 to TRBJ1-3; possible D gene TRBD1, 5 bases. Germline lookup yields CDR1 MNHEY and CDR2 SMNVEV (reference sequence). This CDR3 spans 13 amino acids. The V and J ends lost 5 bases and 4 bases respectively, with 9 bases between them. CDR3 in DNA: TGTGCCAGCAGTGTGGGGCTCGGAAACACCATATATTTT. Protein: CASSVGLGNTIYF.

Notes on this clone: Other DNA sequences in this sample translate to the same CDR3. The chain combines TRBV9 with TRBJ1-6, with D unclear. The CDR3 runs 15 residues. The germline V gene has CDR1 SGDLS and CDR2 YYNGEE. V dropped 0 bases and J dropped 0 bases, with 4 bases sitting between them. CDR3 amino acids: CASSVGSSYNSPLHF. The CDR3 DNA reads as TGTGCCAGCAGCGTAGGCAGCTCCTATAATTCACCCCTCCACTTT.

J is TRBJ2-1 and V is TRBV7-8, with a tentative D call TRBD2 (5 bases). The ends were cut back, 2 bases at V and 4 bases at J, with 6 bases in the middle. The germline CDR1 and CDR2 sequences are SGHVS and FQNEAQ. The CDR3 extends over 13 amino acids. Here the CDR3 DNA reads TGTGCCAGCAGCTTAAGAGGGTACAATGAGCAGTTCTTC. Translated, it gives CASSLRGYNEQFF.

V is TRBV4-1 and J is TRBJ1-2; D is possibly TRBD1 (5 bases). Trimming removed 2 bases from V and 8 bases from J, with 9 bases in between. Germline assignment: CDR1 MGHRA and CDR2 YSYEKL. There are 12 residues in the CDR3. The CDR3 sequence is CASSQPDIGYTF. The CDR3 nucleotides are TGCGCCAGCAGCCAACCGGACATCGGCTACACCTTC.

This chain joins TRBV7-8 and TRBJ2-5; possibly TRBD2 for D (5 bases). The CDR3 is made up of 15 amino acids. V was trimmed by 4 bases and J by 5 bases, leaving 17 bases between them. The germline V gene encodes CDR1 SGHVS and CDR2 FQNEAQ. DNA of the CDR3: TGTGCCAGCAGCTCCGAGTGGGCACGCGGGGAGACCCAGTACTTC. As protein: CASSSEWARGETQYF.

As concerns this clone: The final CDR3 position lacks the conserved phenylalanine or tryptophan, pointing to a likely read error. The chain carries TRBV2 and TRBJ1-5, with 12 positions matching TRBD1. The CDR3 covers 16 residues. V lost 6 bases, J lost 1 base, and 4 bases stayed unmatched. Germline V gene lookup returns CDR1 SNHLY and CDR2 FYNNEI. CDR3 bases: TGTGCCAGCAGCTGGGGACAGGGGGCCAGCAATCAGCCCCAGCATCTT. The encoded protein is CASSWGQGASNQPQHL.

The chain couples TRBV7-2 to TRBJ2-1, with D possibly being TRBD2 (7 bases). Germline V gives CDR1 SGHTA, CDR2 FQGNSA. Trimming shortened V by 1 base and J by 6 bases, and 13 bases separated the two germline ends. CDR3 length: 15 residues. CDR3 DNA sequence: TGTGCCAGCAGCTTAGGTCGGGGGGCCTCCAATGAGCAGTTCTTC. This sequence encodes CASSLGRGASNEQFF.

This clone came up once. The gene calls are TRBV6-5 and TRBJ2-3; 7 bases align to TRBD1. Unmatched junction bases numbered 6, after V lost 0 bases and J lost 3 bases. Germline lookup yields CDR1 MNHEY and CDR2 SVGAGI. This CDR3 has 16 amino acids. The DNA for the CDR3 is TGTGCCAGCAGTTACTCGTCAGGGGGTTGGACAGATACGCAGTATTTT. Amino acid sequence: CASSYSSGGWTDTQYF.

The V gene is TRBV7-9, the J gene TRBJ1-2, with 7 positions matching TRBD1. The CDR3 is 14 amino acids. Germline V CDR1 and CDR2: SEHNR, FQNEAQ (reference sequence). The V and J ends lost 2 bases and 8 bases, in that order; junction bases with no gene match: 8. CDR3 DNA: TGTGCCAGCAGCTTAACGGGTACAGGGGTCGGCTACACCTTC. Protein sequence: CASSLTGTGVGYTF.

The chain is built from TRBV5-1 and TRBJ2-1, with D possibly matching TRBD1 (5 bases). Trimming left V 4 bases short and J 0 bases short, with 14 bases between. Per germline, CDR1 SGHRS and CDR2 YFSETQ. The CDR3 extends over 16 amino acids. CDR3 coding DNA: TGCGCCAGCAGCCCTCAGACAGTAAGCTCCTACAATGAGCAGTTCTTC. It yields the protein CASSPQTVSSYNEQFF.

The rearrangement uses TRBV10-3 and TRBJ2-5; TRBD2 matches at 13 bases. The ends lost 6 bases at V and 5 bases at J; junction bases unmatched: 6. This CDR3 comprises 15 residues. The germline V gene has CDR1 ENHRY and CDR2 SYGVKD. The CDR3 sequence is CAISTSGGARETQYF. CDR3 nucleotide sequence: TGTGCCATCAGCACTAGCGGGGGGGCCCGGGAGACCCAGTACTTC.

The V call is TRBV7-2, the J call TRBJ1-4; D uncertain. CDR1 and CDR2 (germline): SGHTA, FQGNSA. V lost 3 bases, J lost 8 bases, and 7 bases lay in between. The CDR3 has 12 amino acids. The CDR3 coding sequence is TGTGCCAGCAGCTTGTCCAGGGAAAAACTGTTTTTT. Amino acids: CASSLSREKLFF.

The chain uses TRBV10-3 and TRBJ1-4; a weak D match, TRBD1 (6 bases). V shed 2 bases and J shed 2 bases, with 12 bases lying between them. The germline V gene has CDR1 ENHRY and CDR2 SYGVKD. The CDR3 sequence is 16 residues long. As DNA, the CDR3 is TGTGCCATCAGTGAGGGGGGGGCTGGGACTAATGAAAAACTGTTTTTT. It translates to CAISEGGAGTNEKLFF.

This chain uses TRBV21-1 with TRBJ2-7; the listed D gene, TRBD1, was not tested against the DNA. TRBV21-1 counts as a pseudogene. The CDR3 contains 18 residues. The CDR3 is CASSKNESFGTEVYEQYF. CDR3 in DNA: TGTGCCAGCAGCAAAAATGAAAGCTTCGGGACAGAAGTTTACGAGCAGTACTTC.

The V and J genes are TRBV9 and TRBJ1-2, with TRBD1 identical over 7 bases. The CDR3 contains 15 residues. Germline V CDR1 and CDR2: SGDLS, YYNGEE. Trimming removed 6 bases from V and 1 base from J; junction bases left unmatched: 9. CDR3 amino acids: CASTWTGEDNYGYTF. The CDR3 DNA is TGTGCCAGCACCTGGACAGGCGAGGATAACTATGGCTACACCTTC.

The rearrangement links TRBV20-1 to TRBJ2-3, with D tentatively TRBD1 (5 bases). Trimming left V 3 bases short and J 6 bases short, with 13 bases between. The CDR3 has 13 amino acids. Per germline, CDR1 DFQATT and CDR2 SNEGSKA (reference sequence). CDR3 amino acids: CSASVQGSDTQYF. Written as DNA, the CDR3 is TGCAGTGCTAGTGTGCAGGGATCCGATACGCAGTATTTT.

This sequence joins TRBV12-3 or TRBV12-4 and TRBJ2-5, with D perhaps matching TRBD1 (7 bases). Trimming stripped 7 bases from V and 7 bases from J, with 16 bases between. This CDR3 contains 13 residues. CDR3 nucleotides: TGTGCCAGCATCCAGGGGGGAGCTTGGACCCAGTACTTC. Its protein product is CASIQGGAWTQYF.

About this clone: The same CDR3 can be traced to other DNA sequences in this sample. The chain employs TRBV7-9 and TRBJ1-3; maybe TRBD1 (5 bases). Per the germline V gene, CDR1 is SEHNR and CDR2 is FQNEAQ (reference sequence). The CDR3 covers 15 residues. V was shortened by 3 bases and J by 1 base, with 10 bases between the two germline ends. The CDR3 here is CASSLTRDSGNTIYF. The DNA of the CDR3 is TGTGCCAGCAGCTTGACCAGGGATTCTGGAAACACCATATATTTT.

In its sample, this clone was seen once. This rearrangement joins TRBV5-1 to TRBJ1-1; no reliable D call. The V end was cut by 0 bases, the J end by 7 bases, with 16 bases between. This CDR3 contains 15 residues. The V gene's germline CDR1 is SGHRS and CDR2 YFSETQ. The CDR3 sequence is CASSLGVGDYSEAFF. CDR3 DNA sequence: TGCGCCAGCAGCTTGGGGGTCGGGGATTACAGTGAAGCTTTCTTT.

The rearrangement uses TRBV10-3 and TRBJ1-2; D possibly corresponds to TRBD1 (5 bases). The germline V gene has CDR1 ENHRY and CDR2 SYGVKD. The V end was cut by 3 bases, the J end by 1 base, with 12 bases between. This CDR3 comprises 15 residues. The DNA of the CDR3 is TGTGCCATCAGTGAAAGGGGATCCTATAACTATGGCTACACCTTC. Its protein product is CAISERGSYNYGYTF.

This clone was picked up one time. The J gene is TRBJ2-5, the V gene TRBV2; the D gene is possibly TRBD1 (6 bases). CDR1 is SNHLY, CDR2 FYNNEI, per germline. Trimming left V 6 bases short and J 2 bases short, with 13 bases between. The CDR3 spans 14 residues. The CDR3 region is CASSRQGYQETQYF. In DNA form, the CDR3 reads TGTGCCAGCAGCCGGCAGGGGTATCAAGAGACCCAGTACTTC.

This clone is a singleton in its sample. The chain links TRBV28 to TRBJ1-2; no clear D. V lost 7 bases and J 4 bases, leaving 10 bases between the germline ends. CDR3 size: 12 residues. Germline V gives CDR1 MDHEN, CDR2 SYDVKM. CDR3 sequence reads: CASILPPYGYTF. The DNA of the CDR3 is TGTGCCAGCATCCTACCCCCCTATGGCTACACCTTC.

The rearrangement links TRBV18 to TRBJ1-5; TRBD1 might be the D (5 bases). Trimming took off 3 bases at V and 7 bases at J, with 13 bases between the two ends. The V gene's germline CDR1 is KGHSH and CDR2 LQKENI. There are 14 residues in the CDR3. The CDR3 reads CASSPQTESQPQHF. The CDR3 DNA follows: TGTGCCAGCTCACCCCAGACAGAGTCGCAGCCCCAGCATTTT.